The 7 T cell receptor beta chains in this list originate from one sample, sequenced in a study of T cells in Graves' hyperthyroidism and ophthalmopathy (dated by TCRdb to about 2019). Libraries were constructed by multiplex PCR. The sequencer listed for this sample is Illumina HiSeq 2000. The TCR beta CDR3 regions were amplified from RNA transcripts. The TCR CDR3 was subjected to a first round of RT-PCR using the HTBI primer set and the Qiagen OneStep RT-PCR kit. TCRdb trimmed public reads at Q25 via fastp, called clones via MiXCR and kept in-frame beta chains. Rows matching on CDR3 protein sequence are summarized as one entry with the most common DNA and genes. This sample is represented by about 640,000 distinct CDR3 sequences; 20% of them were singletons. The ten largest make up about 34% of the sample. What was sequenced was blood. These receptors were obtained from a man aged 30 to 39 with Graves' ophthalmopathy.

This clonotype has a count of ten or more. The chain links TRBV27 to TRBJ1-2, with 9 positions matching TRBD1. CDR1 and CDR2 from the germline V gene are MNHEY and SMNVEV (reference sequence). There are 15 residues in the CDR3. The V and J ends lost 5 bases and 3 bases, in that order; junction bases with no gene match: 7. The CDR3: CASSPTGGRYYGYTF. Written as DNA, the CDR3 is TGTGCCAGCAGTCCTACAGGGGGCCGGTACTATGGCTACACCTTC.

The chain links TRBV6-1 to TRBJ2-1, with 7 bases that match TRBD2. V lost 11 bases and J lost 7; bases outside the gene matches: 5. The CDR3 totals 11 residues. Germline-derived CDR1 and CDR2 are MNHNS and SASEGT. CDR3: CALGGWNEQFF. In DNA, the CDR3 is TGTGCCCTGGGAGGGTGGAATGAGCAGTTCTTC.

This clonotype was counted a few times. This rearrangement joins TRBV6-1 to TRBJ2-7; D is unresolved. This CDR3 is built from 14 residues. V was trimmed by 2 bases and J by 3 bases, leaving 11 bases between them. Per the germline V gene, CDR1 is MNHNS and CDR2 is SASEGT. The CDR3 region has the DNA TGTGCCAGCAGTGAATTGGGTATCCACTACGAGCAGTACTTC. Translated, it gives CASSELGIHYEQYF.

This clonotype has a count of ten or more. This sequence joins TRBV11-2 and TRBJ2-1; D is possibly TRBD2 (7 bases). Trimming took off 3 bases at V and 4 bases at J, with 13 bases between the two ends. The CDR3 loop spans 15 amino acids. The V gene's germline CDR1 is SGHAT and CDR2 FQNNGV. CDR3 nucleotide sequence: TGTGCCAGCAGCTTTGGAGGGAGGGGGTACAATGAGCAGTTCTTC. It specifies CASSFGGRGYNEQFF.

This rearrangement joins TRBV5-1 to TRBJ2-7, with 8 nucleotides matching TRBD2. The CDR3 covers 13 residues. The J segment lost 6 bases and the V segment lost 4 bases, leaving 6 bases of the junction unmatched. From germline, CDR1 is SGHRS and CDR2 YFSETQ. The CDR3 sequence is CASSRAGDAEQYF. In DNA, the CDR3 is TGCGCCAGCAGCCGAGCGGGAGACGCCGAGCAGTACTTC.

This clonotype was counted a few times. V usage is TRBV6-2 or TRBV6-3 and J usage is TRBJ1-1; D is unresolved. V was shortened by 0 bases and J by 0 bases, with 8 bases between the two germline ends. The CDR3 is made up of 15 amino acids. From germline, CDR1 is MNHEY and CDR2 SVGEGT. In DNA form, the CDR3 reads TGTGCCAGCAGTTACTCGTTTTCGGTGAACACTGAAGCTTTCTTT. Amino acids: CASSYSFSVNTEAFF.

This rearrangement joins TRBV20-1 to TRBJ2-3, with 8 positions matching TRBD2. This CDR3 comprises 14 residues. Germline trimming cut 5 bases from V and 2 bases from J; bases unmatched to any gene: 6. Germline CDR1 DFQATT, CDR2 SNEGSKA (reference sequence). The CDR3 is CSALTSAITDTQYF. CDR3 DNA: TGCAGTGCTTTGACTAGCGCGATCACAGATACGCAGTATTTT.